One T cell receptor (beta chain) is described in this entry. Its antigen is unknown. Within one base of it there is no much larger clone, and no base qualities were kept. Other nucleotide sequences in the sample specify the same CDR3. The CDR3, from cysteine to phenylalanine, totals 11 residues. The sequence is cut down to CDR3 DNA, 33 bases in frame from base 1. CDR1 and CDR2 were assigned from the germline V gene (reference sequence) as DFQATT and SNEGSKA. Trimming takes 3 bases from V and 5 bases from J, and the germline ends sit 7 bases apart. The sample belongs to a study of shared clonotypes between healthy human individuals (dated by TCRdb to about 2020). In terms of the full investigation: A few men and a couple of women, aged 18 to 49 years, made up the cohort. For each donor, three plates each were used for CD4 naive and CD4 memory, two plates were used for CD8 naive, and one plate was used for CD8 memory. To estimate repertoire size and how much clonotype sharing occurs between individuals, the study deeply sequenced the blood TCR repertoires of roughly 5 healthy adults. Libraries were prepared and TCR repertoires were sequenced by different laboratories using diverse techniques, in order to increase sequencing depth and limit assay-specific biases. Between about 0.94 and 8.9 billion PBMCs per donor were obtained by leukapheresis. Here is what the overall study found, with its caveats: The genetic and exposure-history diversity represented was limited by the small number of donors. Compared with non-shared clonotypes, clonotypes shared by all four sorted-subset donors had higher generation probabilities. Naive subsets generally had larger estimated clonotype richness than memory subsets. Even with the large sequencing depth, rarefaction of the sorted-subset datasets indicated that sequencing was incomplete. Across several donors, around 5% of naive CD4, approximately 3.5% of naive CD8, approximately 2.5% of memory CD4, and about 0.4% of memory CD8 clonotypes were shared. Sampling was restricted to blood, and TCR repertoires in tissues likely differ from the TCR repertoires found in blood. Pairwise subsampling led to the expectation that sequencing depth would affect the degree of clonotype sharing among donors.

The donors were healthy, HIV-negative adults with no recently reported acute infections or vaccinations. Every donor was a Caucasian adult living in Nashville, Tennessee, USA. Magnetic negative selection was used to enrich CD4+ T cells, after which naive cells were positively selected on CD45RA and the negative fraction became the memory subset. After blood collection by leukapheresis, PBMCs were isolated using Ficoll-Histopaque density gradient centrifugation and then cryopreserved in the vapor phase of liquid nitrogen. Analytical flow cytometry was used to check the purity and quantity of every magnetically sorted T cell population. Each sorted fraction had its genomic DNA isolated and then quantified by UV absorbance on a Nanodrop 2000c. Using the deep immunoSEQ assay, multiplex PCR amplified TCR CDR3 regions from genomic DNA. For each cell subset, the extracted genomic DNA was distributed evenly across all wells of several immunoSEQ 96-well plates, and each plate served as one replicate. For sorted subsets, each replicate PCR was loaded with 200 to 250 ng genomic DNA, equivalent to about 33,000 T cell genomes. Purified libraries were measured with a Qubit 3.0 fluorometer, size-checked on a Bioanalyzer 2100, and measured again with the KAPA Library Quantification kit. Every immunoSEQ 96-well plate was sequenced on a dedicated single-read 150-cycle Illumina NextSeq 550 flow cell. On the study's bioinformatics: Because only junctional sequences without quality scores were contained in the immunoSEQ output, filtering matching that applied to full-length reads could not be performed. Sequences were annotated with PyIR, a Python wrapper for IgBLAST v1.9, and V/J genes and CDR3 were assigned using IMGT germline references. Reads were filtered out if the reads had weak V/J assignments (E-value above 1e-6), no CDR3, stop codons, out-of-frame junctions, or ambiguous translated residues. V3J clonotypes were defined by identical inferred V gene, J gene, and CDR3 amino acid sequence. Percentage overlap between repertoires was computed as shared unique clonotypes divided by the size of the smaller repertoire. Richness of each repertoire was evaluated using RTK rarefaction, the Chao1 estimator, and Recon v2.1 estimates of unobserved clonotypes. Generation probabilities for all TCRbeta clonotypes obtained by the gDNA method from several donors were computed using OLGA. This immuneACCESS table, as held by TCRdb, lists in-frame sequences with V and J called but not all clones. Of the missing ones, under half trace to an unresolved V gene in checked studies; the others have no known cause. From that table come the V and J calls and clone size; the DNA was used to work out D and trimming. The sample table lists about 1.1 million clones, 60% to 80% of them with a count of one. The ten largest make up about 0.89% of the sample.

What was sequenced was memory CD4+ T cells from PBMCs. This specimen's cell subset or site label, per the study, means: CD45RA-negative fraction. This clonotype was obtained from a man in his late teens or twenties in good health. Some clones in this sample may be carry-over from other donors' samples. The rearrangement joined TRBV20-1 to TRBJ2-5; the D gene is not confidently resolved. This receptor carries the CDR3 CSASARETQYF. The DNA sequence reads TGCAGTGCTAGCGCTAGGGAGACCCAGTACTTC.